The clone carrying this T cell receptor beta chain was seen many times. As yet, its antigen is unknown. Among the exclusions were patients with other autoimmune diseases, uncontrolled infections, pregnancy or lactation. The record originates from a study of Graves' ophthalmopathy and Graves' hyperthyroidism. Overall study findings and caveats: Sensitivity of around 64% and specificity of under 85% were achieved by the model that predicted ophthalmopathy progression. A majority of expanded thyroid clonotypes exceeding 0.001 frequency were likewise present in blood.

For repertoire sequencing, the TCR beta CDR3 regions were amplified from RNA transcripts. An initial RT-PCR round employing HTBI primers preceded a second-round multiplex PCR. TCRdb re-analysed the multiplex PCR reads in MiXCR, keeping a single row per CDR3 protein. The sample lists some 350,000 distinct CDR3 sequences, about 18% occurring once. The sample taken for sequencing was peripheral blood. The receptor was derived from an adult woman with stable Graves' hyperthyroidism.

The CDR3 sequence is CASSLPGNQPQHF. The CDR3 DNA reads TGTGCCAGCAGTCTCCCGGGCAATCAGCCCCAGCATTTT. This chain links TRBV28 with TRBJ1-5; D is unclear. Germline CDR1 is MDHEN and CDR2 is SYDVKM. V was cut by 5 bases and J by 2 bases, with 7 bases left in between. The CDR3 loop spans 13 amino acids.